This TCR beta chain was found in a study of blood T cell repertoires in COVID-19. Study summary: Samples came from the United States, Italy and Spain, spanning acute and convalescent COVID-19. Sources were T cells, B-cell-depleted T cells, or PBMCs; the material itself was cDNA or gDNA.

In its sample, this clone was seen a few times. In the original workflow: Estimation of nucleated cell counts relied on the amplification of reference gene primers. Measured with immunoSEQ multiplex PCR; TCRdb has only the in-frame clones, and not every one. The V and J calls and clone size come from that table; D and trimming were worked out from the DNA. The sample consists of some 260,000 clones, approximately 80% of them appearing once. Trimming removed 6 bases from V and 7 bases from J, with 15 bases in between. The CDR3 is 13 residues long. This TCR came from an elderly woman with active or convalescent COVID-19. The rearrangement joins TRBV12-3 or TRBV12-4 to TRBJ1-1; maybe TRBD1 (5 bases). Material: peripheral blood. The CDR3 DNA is TGTGCCAGCAGGCTCGTAGGGGCTTTTGAAGCTTTCTTT. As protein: CASRLVGAFEAFF.